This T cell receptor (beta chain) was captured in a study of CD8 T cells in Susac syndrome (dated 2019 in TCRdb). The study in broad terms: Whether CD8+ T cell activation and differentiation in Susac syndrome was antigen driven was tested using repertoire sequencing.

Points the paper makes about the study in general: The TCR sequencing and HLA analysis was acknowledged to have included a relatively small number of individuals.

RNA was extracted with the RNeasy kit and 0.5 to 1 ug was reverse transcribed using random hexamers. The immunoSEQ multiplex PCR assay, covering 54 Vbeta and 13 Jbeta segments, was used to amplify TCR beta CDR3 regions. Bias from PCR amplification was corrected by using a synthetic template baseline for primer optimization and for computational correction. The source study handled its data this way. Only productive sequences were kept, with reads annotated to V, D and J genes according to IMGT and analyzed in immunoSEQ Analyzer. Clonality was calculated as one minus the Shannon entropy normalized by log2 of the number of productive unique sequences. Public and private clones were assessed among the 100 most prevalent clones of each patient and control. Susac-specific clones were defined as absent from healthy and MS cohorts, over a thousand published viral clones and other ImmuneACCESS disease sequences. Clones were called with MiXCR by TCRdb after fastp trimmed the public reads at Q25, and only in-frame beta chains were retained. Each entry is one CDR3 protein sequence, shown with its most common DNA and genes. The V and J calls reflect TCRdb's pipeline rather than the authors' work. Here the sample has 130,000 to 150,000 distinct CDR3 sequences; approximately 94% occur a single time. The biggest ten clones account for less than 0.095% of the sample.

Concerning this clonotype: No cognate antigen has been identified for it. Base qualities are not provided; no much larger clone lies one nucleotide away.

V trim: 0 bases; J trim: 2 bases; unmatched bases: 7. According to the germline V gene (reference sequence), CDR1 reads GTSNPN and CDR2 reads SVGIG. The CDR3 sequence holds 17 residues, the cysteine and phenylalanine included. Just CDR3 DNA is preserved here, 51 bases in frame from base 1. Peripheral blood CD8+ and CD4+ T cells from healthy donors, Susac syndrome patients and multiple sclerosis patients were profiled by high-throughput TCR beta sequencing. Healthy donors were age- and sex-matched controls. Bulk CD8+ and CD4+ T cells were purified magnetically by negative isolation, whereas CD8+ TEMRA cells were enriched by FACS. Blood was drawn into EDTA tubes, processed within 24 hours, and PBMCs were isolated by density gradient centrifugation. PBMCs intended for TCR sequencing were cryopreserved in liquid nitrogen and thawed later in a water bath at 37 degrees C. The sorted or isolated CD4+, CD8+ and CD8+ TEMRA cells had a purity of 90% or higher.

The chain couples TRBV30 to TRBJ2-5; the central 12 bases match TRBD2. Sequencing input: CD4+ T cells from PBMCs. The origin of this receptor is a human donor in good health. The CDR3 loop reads CAWSVIGGLAGQETQYF. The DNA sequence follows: TGTGCCTGGAGTGTAATAGGAGGACTAGCGGGACAAGAGACCCAGTACTTC.